Sequencing of this T cell receptor beta chain was carried out in a study of regulatory T cells in long-lasting Graves disease. As to time point: persistent/refractory GD, antithyroid drugs over 5 years with positive TRAb. RNA from PBMCs was the source of the TCR library. Roughly 8.2-milliliter peripheral blood samples went into EDTA tubes. The CDR3 runs 15 residues. The V and J ends lost 1 base and 6 bases respectively, with 14 bases between them. Combining iRepertoire HTBI primers with Arm-PCR of CDR3 regions, the authors built TCR beta libraries. TCRdb ran MiXCR on the multiplex PCR reads and lists one entry per CDR3 protein. The sample yields a few hundred thousand distinct CDR3 sequences, 20% to 30% seen once. This clonotype was seen ten or more times.

This rearrangement joins TRBV12-3 or TRBV12-4 to TRBJ2-3; no clear D gene. Here the sequenced sample was peripheral blood mononuclear cells (PBMCs), taken when the disease was refractory, from a patient treated with antithyroid drugs. The receptor's source is a female donor with Graves disease. The CDR3 region is CASSLDLELLDTQYF. The CDR3 region has the DNA TGTGCCAGCAGTTTAGATCTAGAACTTCTTGATACGCAGTATTTT.